These T cell receptor beta chains were read from a single sample in a study of blood T cells in healthy people across ages. TCRdb analysed the 5' RACE reads with MiXCR anew, one entry per CDR3 protein. The sample shows 1.5 million to 2 million distinct CDR3 sequences, roughly 52% of them seen only once. The specimen sequenced was blood. The source is a woman aged 40 to 49 in good health. CDR3s include the opening cysteine and the closing phenylalanine or tryptophan. A D gene is named only where the DNA matches it firmly. Size values are once, few and many counts, or a class for expanded clones, and some rows have none.

clone size	V gene	J gene	D gene	CDR3 protein	CDR3 DNA
NA	TRBV19	TRBJ2-1	NA	CASSMPGPPYNEQFF	TGTGCCAGTAGTATGCCGGGGCCTCCGTACAATGAGCAGTTCTTC
NA	TRBV20-1	TRBJ2-1	TRBD2	CSARDRTSGGGKRSSYNEQFF	TGCAGTGCTAGAGACCGGACTAGCGGGGGGGGTAAACGAAGCTCCTACAATGAGCAGTTCTTC
NA	TRBV28	TRBJ2-1	NA	CASSPDPHPYNEQFF	TGTGCCAGCAGCCCAGACCCGCACCCCTACAATGAGCAGTTCTTC
NA	TRBV4-1	TRBJ1-1	TRBD1	CASSHRTGERTEAFF	TGCGCCAGCAGCCACCGGACAGGGGAACGGACTGAAGCTTTCTTT
NA	TRBV4-1	TRBJ1-1	NA	CASSQESLRGAPTEAFF	TGCGCCAGCAGCCAAGAGAGCCTTCGGGGCGCTCCCACTGAAGCTTTCTTT
NA	TRBV28	TRBJ1-2	NA	CASSLRRHFLDTF	TGTGCCAGCAGTTTACGGCGACACTTCTTGGACACCTTC
NA	TRBV12-3/TRBV12-4	TRBJ1-5	NA	CASSYPYSNQPQHF	TGTGCCAGCAGTTACCCCTATAGCAATCAGCCCCAGCATTTT
many	TRBV4-2	TRBJ1-5	TRBD1	CASSQVGQGGNQPQHF	TGTGCCAGCAGCCAAGTAGGACAGGGCGGCAATCAGCCCCAGCATTTT
NA	TRBV27	TRBJ2-7	NA	CASSLAGEGYNEQYF	TGTGCCAGCAGTCTTGCAGGGGAAGGGTACAATGAGCAGTACTTC
NA	TRBV6-1	TRBJ2-3	NA	CASTGRFSSTDTQYF	TGTGCCAGCACGGGGCGGTTTAGTAGCACAGATACGCAGTATTTT
once	TRBV27	TRBJ2-5	TRBD1	CASSLSDPNDRERETQYF	TGTGCCAGCAGTTTATCGGATCCTAATGACAGGGAGCGGGAGACCCAGTACTTC
NA	TRBV28	TRBJ1-5	NA	CASSLSNSYQPQHF	TGTGCCAGCAGTTTATCAAACAGTTATCAGCCCCAGCATTTT
NA	TRBV9	TRBJ2-5	TRBD2	CASSVEVLAGEETQYF	TGTGCCAGCAGCGTAGAGGTACTAGCGGGGGAGGAGACCCAGTACTTC
few	TRBV20-1	TRBJ2-3	NA	CSARGRTESTDTQYF	TGCAGTGCTAGAGGGAGGACAGAGAGCACAGATACGCAGTATTTT
NA	TRBV20-1	TRBJ1-5	TRBD1	CSAFPGQGSNQPQHF	TGCAGTGCTTTCCCGGGACAGGGAAGCAATCAGCCCCAGCATTTT
NA	TRBV11-2	TRBJ2-1	TRBD1	CASSLKGTDRNEQFF	TGTGCCAGCAGCTTAAAGGGGACAGATAGGAATGAGCAGTTCTTC
NA	TRBV20-1	TRBJ2-1	TRBD2	CSAILAGNIKYSYNEQFF	TGCAGTGCTATACTAGCGGGAAATATAAAATACTCCTACAATGAGCAGTTCTTC
NA	TRBV7-2	TRBJ1-2	NA	CASSYYREGDGYTF	TGTGCCAGCAGTTATTACAGGGAGGGCGATGGCTACACCTTC
few	TRBV20-1	TRBJ2-3	NA	CSAERQSITDTQYF	TGCAGTGCTGAAAGACAGAGTATCACAGATACGCAGTATTTT
NA	TRBV7-3	TRBJ2-3	NA	CASSLNPYGQGLTDTQYF	TGTGCCAGCAGCTTAAATCCGTACGGGCAGGGGTTGACAGATACGCAGTATTTT
NA	TRBV7-8	TRBJ2-7	NA	CASSHRGRGADEQYF	TGTGCCAGCAGCCACCGGGGCCGGGGGGCGGACGAGCAGTACTTC
NA	TRBV6-5	TRBJ2-2	TRBD1	CASSYGGQGNGELFF	TGTGCCAGCAGTTATGGGGGACAGGGGAACGGGGAGCTGTTTTTT
NA	TRBV6-6	TRBJ2-7	TRBD2	CASNYPGLAGTYEQYF	TGTGCCAGCAATTACCCTGGACTAGCGGGTACCTACGAGCAGTACTTC
NA	TRBV7-6	TRBJ1-4	TRBD1	CASSPGQASNEKLFF	TGTGCCAGCAGCCCCGGACAGGCCTCAAATGAAAAACTGTTTTTT
NA	TRBV6-2/TRBV6-3	TRBJ2-7	NA	CASSLVRGDEQYF	TGTGCCAGCAGCCTCGTGCGAGGGGACGAGCAGTACTTC
few	TRBV29-1	TRBJ2-5	TRBD2	CSVVSAIAGGQETQYF	TGCAGCGTTGTGTCCGCGATAGCGGGGGGGCAAGAGACCCAGTACTTC
NA	TRBV7-2	TRBJ2-7	TRBD2	CASRKGLAEAYEQYF	TGTGCCAGCAGAAAAGGACTAGCAGAAGCCTACGAGCAGTACTTC
few	TRBV7-2	TRBJ2-5	NA	CASSFNRVRETQYF	TGTGCCAGCAGCTTCAACAGGGTCCGAGAGACCCAGTACTTC
NA	TRBV5-5	TRBJ2-1	NA	CASSRPGGSTYNEQFF	TGTGCCAGCAGCCGCCCTGGGGGGTCTACCTACAATGAGCAGTTCTTC
few	TRBV3-1	TRBJ2-7	TRBD1	CASSQDLTGLDEQYF	TGTGCCAGCAGCCAAGATTTGACAGGGTTGGACGAGCAGTACTTC
NA	TRBV19	TRBJ2-1	TRBD1	CASSITGAYNEQFF	TGTGCCAGTAGTATTACAGGGGCCTACAATGAGCAGTTCTTC
NA	TRBV13	TRBJ1-2	TRBD1	CASSSHRQGANYGYTF	TGTGCCAGCAGCTCGCACAGACAGGGGGCCAACTATGGCTACACCTTC
once	TRBV5-5	TRBJ2-7	NA	CASSLNRNSYEQYF	TGTGCCAGCAGCTTAAACAGAAACTCCTACGAGCAGTACTTC
NA	TRBV20-1	TRBJ1-6	NA	CSARYPSRDSPLHF	TGCAGTGCTCGCTACCCATCTCGGGATTCACCCCTCCACTTT
NA	TRBV6-2/TRBV6-3	TRBJ2-7	NA	CASSYPGHEQYF	TGTGCCAGCAGTTACCCAGGGCATGAGCAGTACTTC